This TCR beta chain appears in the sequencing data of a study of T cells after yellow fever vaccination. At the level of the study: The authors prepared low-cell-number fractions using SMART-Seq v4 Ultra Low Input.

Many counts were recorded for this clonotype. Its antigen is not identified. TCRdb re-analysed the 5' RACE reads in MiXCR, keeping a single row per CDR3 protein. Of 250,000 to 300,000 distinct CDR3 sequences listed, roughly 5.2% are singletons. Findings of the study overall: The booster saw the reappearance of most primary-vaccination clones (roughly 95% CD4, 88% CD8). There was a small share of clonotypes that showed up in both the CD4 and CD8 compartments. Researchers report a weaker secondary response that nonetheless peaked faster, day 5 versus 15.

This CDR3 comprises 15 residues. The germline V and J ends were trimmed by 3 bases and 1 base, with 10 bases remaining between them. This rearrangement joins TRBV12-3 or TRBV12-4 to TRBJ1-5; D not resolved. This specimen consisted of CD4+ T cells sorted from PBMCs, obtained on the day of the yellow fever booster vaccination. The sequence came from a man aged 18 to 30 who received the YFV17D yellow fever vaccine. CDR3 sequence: CASSFRAGSNQPQHF. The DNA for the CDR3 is TGTGCCAGCAGTTTTCGTGCGGGGAGCAATCAGCCCCAGCATTTT.